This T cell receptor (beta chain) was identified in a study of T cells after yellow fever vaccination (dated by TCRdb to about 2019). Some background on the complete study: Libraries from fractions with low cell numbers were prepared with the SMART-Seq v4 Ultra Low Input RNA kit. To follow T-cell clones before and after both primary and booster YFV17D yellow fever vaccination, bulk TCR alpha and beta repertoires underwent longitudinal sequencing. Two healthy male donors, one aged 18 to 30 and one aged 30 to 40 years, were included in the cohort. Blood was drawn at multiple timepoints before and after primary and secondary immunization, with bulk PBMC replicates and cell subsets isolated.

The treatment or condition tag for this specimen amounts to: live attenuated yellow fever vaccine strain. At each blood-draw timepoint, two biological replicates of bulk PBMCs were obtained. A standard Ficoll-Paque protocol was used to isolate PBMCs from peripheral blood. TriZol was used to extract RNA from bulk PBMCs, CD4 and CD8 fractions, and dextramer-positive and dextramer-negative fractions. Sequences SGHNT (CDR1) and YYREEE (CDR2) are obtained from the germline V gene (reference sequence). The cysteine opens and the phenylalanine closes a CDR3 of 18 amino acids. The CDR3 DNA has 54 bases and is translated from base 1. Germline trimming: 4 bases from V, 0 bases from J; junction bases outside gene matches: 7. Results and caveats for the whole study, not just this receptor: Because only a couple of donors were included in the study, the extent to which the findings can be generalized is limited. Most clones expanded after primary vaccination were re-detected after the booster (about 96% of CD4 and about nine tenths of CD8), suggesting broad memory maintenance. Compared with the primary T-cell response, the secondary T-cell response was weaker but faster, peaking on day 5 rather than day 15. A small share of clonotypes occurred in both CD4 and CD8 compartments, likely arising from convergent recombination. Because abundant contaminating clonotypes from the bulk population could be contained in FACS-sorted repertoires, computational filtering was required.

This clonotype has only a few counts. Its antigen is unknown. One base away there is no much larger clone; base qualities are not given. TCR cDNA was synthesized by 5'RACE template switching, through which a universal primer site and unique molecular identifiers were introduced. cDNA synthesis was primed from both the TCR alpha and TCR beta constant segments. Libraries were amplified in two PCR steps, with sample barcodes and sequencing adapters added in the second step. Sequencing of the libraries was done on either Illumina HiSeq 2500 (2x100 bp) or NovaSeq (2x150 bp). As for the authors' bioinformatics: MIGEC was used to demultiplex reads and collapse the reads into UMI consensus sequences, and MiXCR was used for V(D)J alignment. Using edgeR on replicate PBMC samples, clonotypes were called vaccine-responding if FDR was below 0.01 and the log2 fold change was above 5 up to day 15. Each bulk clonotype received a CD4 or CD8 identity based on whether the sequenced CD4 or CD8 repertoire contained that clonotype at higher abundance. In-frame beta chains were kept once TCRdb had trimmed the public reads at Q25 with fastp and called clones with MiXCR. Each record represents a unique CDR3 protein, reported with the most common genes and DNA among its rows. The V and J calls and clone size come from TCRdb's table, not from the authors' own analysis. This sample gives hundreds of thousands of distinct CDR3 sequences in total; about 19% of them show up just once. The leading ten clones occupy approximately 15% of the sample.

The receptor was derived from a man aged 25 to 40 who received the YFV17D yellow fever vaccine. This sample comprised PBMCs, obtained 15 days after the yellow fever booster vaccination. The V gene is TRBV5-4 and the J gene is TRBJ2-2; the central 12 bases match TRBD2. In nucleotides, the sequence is TGTGCCAGCAGCCCCCAAGGACTAGCGGGGACGAACACCGGGGAGCTGTTTTTT. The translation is CASSPQGLAGTNTGELFF. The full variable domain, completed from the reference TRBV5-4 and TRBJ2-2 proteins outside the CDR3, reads ETGVTQSPTHLIKTRGQQVTLRCSSQSGHNTVSWYQQALGQGPQFIFQYYREEENGRGNFPPRFSGLQFPNYSSELNVNALELDDSALYLCASSPQGLAGTNTGELFFGEGSRLTVL.